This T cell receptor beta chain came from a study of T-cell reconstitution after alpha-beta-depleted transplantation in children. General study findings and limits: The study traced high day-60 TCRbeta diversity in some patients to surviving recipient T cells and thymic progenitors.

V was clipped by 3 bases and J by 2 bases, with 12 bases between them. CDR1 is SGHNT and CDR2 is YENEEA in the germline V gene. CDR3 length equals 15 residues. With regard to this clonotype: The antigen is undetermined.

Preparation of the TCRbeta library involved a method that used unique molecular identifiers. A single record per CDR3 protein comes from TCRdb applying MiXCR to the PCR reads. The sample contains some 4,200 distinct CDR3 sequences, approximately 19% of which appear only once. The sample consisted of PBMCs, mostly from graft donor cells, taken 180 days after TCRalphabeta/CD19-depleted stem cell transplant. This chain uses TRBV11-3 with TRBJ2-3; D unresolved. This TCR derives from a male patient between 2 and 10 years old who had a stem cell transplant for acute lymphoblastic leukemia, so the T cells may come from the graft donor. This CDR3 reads CASSFGRHHTDTQYF. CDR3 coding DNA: TGTGCCAGCAGCTTCGGCCGACATCACACAGATACGCAGTATTTT.